Below, 5 T cell receptor beta chains from the same sample are listed, as sequenced in a study of control samples from healthy donors and cancer patients. Sequencing used immunoSEQ multiplex PCR; TCRdb keeps in-frame clones, though not all of them. The sample shows about 150,000 clones, roughly 93% of them seen only once. The specimen was blood. The receptors were gathered from a young man in good health.

This clone occurred a few times. This rearrangement joins TRBV5-6 to TRBJ2-7, with D unclear. V was trimmed by 0 bases and J by 5 bases, leaving 9 bases between them. Germline values: CDR1 SGHDT, CDR2 YYEEEE. The CDR3 sequence is 13 residues long. The CDR3 sequence: CASSLGPTDEQYF. Written as DNA, the CDR3 is TGTGCCAGCAGCTTGGGCCCGACGGACGAGCAGTACTTC.

V is TRBV4-1 and J is TRBJ1-2; TRBD1 matches at 7 bases. The CDR3 is 12 amino acids. Trimming at V came to 4 bases and at J to 7 bases, leaving 3 bases not matched to a gene. Germline V gene sequence: CDR1 MGHRA, CDR2 YSYEKL. The chain's CDR3 is CASSPRQGGYTF. CDR3 bases: TGCGCCAGCAGCCCGCGACAGGGTGGCTACACCTTC.

The V and J genes are TRBV7-2 and TRBJ1-5; 9 bases fit TRBD1. The CDR3 is 15 amino acids. With V trimmed by 5 bases and J by 6 bases, 8 bases remained unmatched. Germline V gene sequence: CDR1 SGHTA, CDR2 FQGNSA. In nucleotides, the CDR3 is TGTGCCAGCAGCCCACAGGGGGCTTCCTTTCAGCCCCAGCATTTT. Translation gives CASSPQGASFQPQHF.

This clone was picked up one time. V gene TRBV27 combines with J gene TRBJ2-1; D tentatively reads TRBD1 or TRBD2 (5 bases each). Germline CDR1 reads MNHEY; CDR2 reads SMNVEV (reference sequence). The CDR3 has 12 amino acids. V lost 6 bases and J 7 bases, leaving 10 bases between the germline ends. Here the CDR3 DNA reads TGTGCCAGCAGCGTGGGGGAGAATGAGCAGTTCTTC. Translation gives CASSVGENEQFF.

The V and J genes are TRBV28 and TRBJ1-4; D not resolved. Trimming shortened V by 1 base and J by 2 bases, and 8 bases separated the two germline ends. Per the germline V gene, CDR1 is MDHEN and CDR2 is SYDVKM. The CDR3 is made up of 15 amino acids. Written as DNA, the CDR3 is TGTGCCAGCAGTTTATTGGGATCGACTAATGAAAAACTGTTTTTT. Encoded protein: CASSLLGSTNEKLFF.